Each of the 26 T cell receptor beta chains below was sequenced from the same sample in a study of CD8+ T cells in alopecia areata (dated by TCRdb to 2016 to 2019). The label giving this sample's time point can be read as: baseline before oral tofacitinib. Libraries came from the immunoSEQ multiplex PCR assay. To provide template for TCR sequencing, every sample had RNA extracted and reverse transcribed into cDNA. The immuneACCESS repertoire file appears here via TCRdb, limited to in-frame rearrangements. These files lack a portion of the clones; in checked studies, under half of the deficit traces to unresolved V genes, and the cause of the others is not known. In this sample the table shows roughly 150,000 clones, 50% to 65% of which occur a single time. Of the sample, just under 20% falls within the top ten clones. The material was CD8+ T cells sorted from blood, obtained at week 0. Receptors originate from a human donor with alopecia areata.

This clone was counted only a few times. The CDR3 protein is CASSLQGADTGELFF. CDR3 bases: TGTGCCAGCAGCCTACAGGGGGCCGACACCGGGGAGCTGTTTTTT. This chain uses TRBV6-5 with TRBJ2-2, with 9 bases that match TRBD1. The CDR3 contains 15 residues. V lost 6 bases to trimming and J lost 3 bases; unmatched junction nucleotides: 5. Germline CDR1 is MNHEY and CDR2 is SVGAGI.

This chain connects TRBV30 to TRBJ1-1; D gene uncertain. V shed 1 base and J shed 0 bases, with 27 bases lying between them. This CDR3 region has 20 residues. Germline assignment: CDR1 GTSNPN and CDR2 SVGIG (reference sequence). In DNA form, the CDR3 reads TGTGCCTGGAGTGGCTACCTGACCGGGTCCACGGATTCTATGAACACTGAAGCTTTCTTT. This codes for CAWSGYLTGSTDSMNTEAFF.

This clone came up a few times. V gene TRBV9 combines with J gene TRBJ2-7; the D gene could be TRBD1 or TRBD2 (6 bases each). This CDR3 is built from 13 residues. Trimming removed 3 bases at V and 9 bases at J, with 16 bases between. Germline lookup yields CDR1 SGDLS and CDR2 YYNGEE. The CDR3, as DNA: TGTGCCAGCAGCGAGGGGGGAACAGGGAGGCAGTACTTC. As protein: CASSEGGTGRQYF.

The chain has TRBV27 and TRBJ1-6, with unresolved D. In germline, CDR1 is MNHEY, CDR2 SMNVEV (reference sequence). The CDR3 consists of 16 residues. Trimming took off 0 bases at V and 4 bases at J, with 10 bases between the two ends. The CDR3 nucleotides are TGTGCCAGCAGTTTATCGTCGAGGAGGTATAATTCACCCCTCCACTTT. It encodes CASSLSSRRYNSPLHF.

The chain carries TRBV14 and TRBJ2-1, with D perhaps matching TRBD1 or TRBD2 (7 bases each). The CDR3 covers 17 residues. Germline V lookup: CDR1 SGHDN, CDR2 FVKESK. With 0 bases removed from V and 5 bases from J, the gap between germline ends came to 17 bases. CDR3 coding DNA: TGTGCCAGCAGCCAAGATCGGTCCAGGGGGGGGAACAATGAGCAGTTCTTC. Protein sequence: CASSQDRSRGGNNEQFF.

The CDR3 spells CASSLNQQETQYF. DNA for the CDR3: TGTGCCAGCAGCTTGAACCAACAAGAGACCCAGTACTTC. The rearrangement links TRBV7-7 to TRBJ2-5; no clear D gene. Trimming took off 3 bases at V and 2 bases at J, with 7 bases between the two ends. This CDR3 region has 13 residues. In germline, CDR1 is SSHAT, CDR2 FNYEAQ (reference sequence).

Concerning this clone: Within the sample, other DNA sequences also encode this same CDR3. The chain has TRBV30 and TRBJ1-1; D is undetermined. CDR3 length: 12 amino acids. The germline CDR1 and CDR2 sequences are GTSNPN and SVGIG (reference sequence). Trimming stripped 5 bases from V and 0 bases from J, with 7 bases between. CDR3: CAWETVNTEAFF. CDR3 sequence (DNA): TGTGCCTGGGAAACGGTGAACACTGAAGCTTTCTTT.

The chain employs TRBV10-3 and TRBJ2-7, with TRBD1 identical over 9 bases. After removal of 7 bases from V and 1 base from J, the junction contained 5 bases not matched to a gene. The CDR3 is 14 residues long. The V gene's germline CDR1 is ENHRY and CDR2 SYGVKD. CDR3 nucleotide sequence: TGTGCCATCACTCCGGGACAGGGATCCTACGAGCAGTACTTC. It codes for CAITPGQGSYEQYF.

The chain links TRBV6-5 to TRBJ1-2; 11 bases map to TRBD1. Germline V gene sequence: CDR1 MNHEY, CDR2 SVGAGI. The CDR3 has 16 residues. V lost 0 bases and J lost 5; bases outside the gene matches: 5. The DNA of the CDR3 is TGTGCCAGCAGTTACTCTGGACAGGGGGCAGGTTATGGCTACACCTTC. This gives the protein CASSYSGQGAGYGYTF.

This chain joins TRBV7-8 and TRBJ2-3, with D possibly being TRBD1 (6 bases). The CDR3 loop spans 16 amino acids. CDR1 is SGHVS, CDR2 FQNEAQ, per germline. The V and J ends lost 1 base and 5 bases respectively, with 16 bases between them. DNA for the CDR3: TGTGCCAGCAGCTTAGGGTTTACAGGGCTGGAAGATACGCAGTATTTT. Encoded protein: CASSLGFTGLEDTQYF.

This clone was counted only a few times. The chain employs TRBV19 and TRBJ1-2; D not certain. The V end lost 0 bases, the J end lost 4 bases, and 15 bases lay between the germline ends. This CDR3 has 16 residues. CDR1 and CDR2 (germline): LNHDA, SQIVND (reference sequence). The CDR3: CASSIDLSGRPYGYTF. The DNA for the CDR3 is TGTGCCAGTAGTATAGATCTATCGGGGAGGCCCTATGGCTACACCTTC.

In this sample, this clone turned up a few times. The rearrangement joins TRBV27 to TRBJ1-5; 11 bases match TRBD1. With V trimmed by 4 bases and J by 5 bases, 4 bases remained unmatched. Germline V gives CDR1 MNHEY, CDR2 SMNVEV (reference sequence). CDR3 length: 15 residues. CDR3 coding DNA: TGTGCCAGCAGTTACGGGACAGGGGGAGATCAGCCCCAGCATTTT. Protein sequence: CASSYGTGGDQPQHF.

This chain uses TRBV13 with TRBJ2-1; D call uncertain. Germline CDR1 reads PRHDT; CDR2 reads FYEKMQ (reference sequence). The CDR3 runs 13 residues. V lost 5 bases and J lost 7, with 12 bases in between. CDR3 in amino acids: CASSILQQNEQFF. The CDR3 DNA reads TGTGCCAGCAGCATTCTACAACAAAATGAGCAGTTCTTC.

The V and J genes are TRBV30 and TRBJ2-7, with 11 bases matching TRBD2. V lost 2 bases and J lost 3; bases outside the gene matches: 3. The V gene's germline CDR1 is GTSNPN and CDR2 SVGIG (reference sequence). The CDR3 extends over 14 amino acids. The CDR3 nucleotides are TGTGCCTGGAGTACCGGGACTAGCGGCTACGAGCAGTACTTC. It translates to CAWSTGTSGYEQYF. The full variable domain, with the rest looked up from reference TRBV30 and TRBJ2-7, is SQTIHQWPATLVQPVGSPLSLECTVEGTSNPNLYWYRQAAGRGLQLLFYSVGIGQISSEVPQNLSASRPQDRQFILSSKKLLLSDSGFYLCAWSTGTSGYEQYFGPGTRLTVT.

This sequence joins TRBV5-6 and TRBJ2-5, with D unresolved. Between the trimmed V and J ends, which lost 2 bases and 5 bases, there was a span of 10 bases. The CDR3 runs 13 residues. In germline, CDR1 is SGHDT, CDR2 YYEEEE. The CDR3 bases are TGTGCCAGCAGCTTCCAAGGGTGGGAGACCCAGTACTTC. This encodes CASSFQGWETQYF.

This clone was recorded many times. The chain has TRBV6-4 and TRBJ2-1, with 10 nucleotides matching TRBD2. V lost 3 bases to trimming and J lost 3 bases; unmatched junction nucleotides: 5. The CDR3 runs to 16 residues. Germline CDR1 is MRHNA and CDR2 is SNTAGT. The CDR3 region is CASSEAERGGYNEQFF. The CDR3 DNA follows: TGTGCCAGCAGTGAGGCCGAGCGGGGGGGCTACAATGAGCAGTTCTTC.

The CDR3, as DNA: TGCAGCGTTGAAGGGGCCTCCGATTACACAGATACGCAGTATTTT. Its translation is CSVEGASDYTDTQYF. The rearrangement uses TRBV29-1 and TRBJ2-3; D gene ambiguous. The CDR3 runs 15 residues. Germline V CDR1 and CDR2: SQVTM, ANQGSEA. Trimming took off 1 base at V and 2 bases at J, with 13 bases between the two ends.

This clone was found a few times. The chain recombines TRBV6-5 with TRBJ2-1; D perhaps matches TRBD2 (5 bases). Trimming removed 0 bases from V and 8 bases from J, with 14 bases in between. CDR3 length equals 15 residues. Germline V gene lookup returns CDR1 MNHEY and CDR2 SVGAGI. CDR3 DNA sequence: TGTGCCAGCAGTTACTCTGGGTACGGACTCGATGAGCAGTTCTTC. Residues: CASSYSGYGLDEQFF.

The chain couples TRBV30 to TRBJ2-7; no reliable D call. This CDR3 has 14 residues. In germline, CDR1 is GTSNPN, CDR2 SVGIG (reference sequence). The V end lost 0 bases, the J end lost 3 bases, and 12 bases lay between the germline ends. The CDR3 nucleotides are TGTGCCTGGAGTGTATTAGGGCAGAACTACGAGCAGTACTTC. It encodes CAWSVLGQNYEQYF.

This clone appeared a few times. The chain couples TRBV28 to TRBJ2-7; the D gene is possibly TRBD1 (6 bases). V gave up 2 bases and J gave up 6 bases, with 14 bases separating them. This CDR3 has 14 amino acids. Germline values: CDR1 MDHEN, CDR2 SYDVKM. The DNA for the CDR3 is TGTGCCAGCAGTTTACTAGGGGACAACGGCGAGCAGTACTTC. As protein: CASSLLGDNGEQYF.

This clone was observed a handful of times. This chain uses TRBV30 with TRBJ2-7; 8 bases are a match to TRBD1. The V gene's germline CDR1 is GTSNPN and CDR2 SVGIG (reference sequence). Losses at the gene ends were 3 bases for V and 3 bases for J; bases not matched to a gene: 16. The CDR3 runs 17 residues. The CDR3 loop is CAWRQSRDRYSLYEQYF. The CDR3 region has the DNA TGTGCCTGGAGGCAATCACGGGACAGGTACTCTCTCTACGAGCAGTACTTC.

The J gene is TRBJ1-1, the V gene TRBV30; D not certain. CDR1 is GTSNPN, CDR2 SVGIG, per germline (reference sequence). The CDR3 has 13 residues. Trimming took 0 bases from V and 5 from J, leaving 10 bases between them. The CDR3 sequence: CAWSVTGSTEAFF. In DNA form, the CDR3 reads TGTGCCTGGAGTGTAACGGGAAGTACTGAAGCTTTCTTT.

The gene calls are TRBV7-8 and TRBJ2-2; D remains unclear. The CDR3 has 15 residues. CDR1 is SGHVS and CDR2 is FQNEAQ in the germline V gene. The germline V and J ends were trimmed by 9 bases and 4 bases, with 18 bases remaining between them. This CDR3 reads CASLPSHTPTGELFF. The CDR3 DNA is TGTGCCAGTTTGCCGTCCCACACCCCCACCGGGGAGCTGTTTTTT.

The J gene is TRBJ2-3, the V gene TRBV11-2; D is perhaps TRBD1 (5 bases). Germline lookup yields CDR1 SGHAT and CDR2 FQNNGV. V was trimmed by 2 bases and J by 4 bases, leaving 7 bases between them. The CDR3 is 13 amino acids. The CDR3 spells CASSLSGPDTQYF. CDR3 DNA: TGTGCCAGCAGCTTATCAGGGCCAGATACGCAGTATTTT.

DNA for the CDR3: TGTGCCAGCAGTTCACCCGGGACAGCCGGATTAGAGCAGTACTTC. It specifies CASSSPGTAGLEQYF. The chain is built from TRBV27 and TRBJ2-7; 7 bases map to TRBD1. Germline V gene lookup returns CDR1 MNHEY and CDR2 SMNVEV (reference sequence). This CDR3 region has 15 residues. V lost 4 bases and J lost 7; bases outside the gene matches: 13.

The CDR3 is CSVVGGQDGNTIYF. The DNA of the CDR3 is TGCAGCGTTGTGGGGGGGCAAGATGGAAACACCATATATTTT. This sequence joins TRBV29-1 and TRBJ1-3, with a tentative D call TRBD1 (6 bases). V gave up 4 bases and J gave up 3 bases, with 13 bases separating them. Per germline, CDR1 SQVTM and CDR2 ANQGSEA. This CDR3 contains 14 residues.